The source of this TCR beta chain is a study of cytomegalovirus exposure and HLA in healthy donors. On the study more broadly: Per a later analysis, the roughly 690 first-cohort and about 120 validation repertoires shared one platform.

The donors were members of the roughly 120-subject validation cohort (separate from the 666-subject first cohort). Produced via immunoSEQ multiplex PCR; TCRdb's table is partial and in-frame only. The table has about 240,000 clones, approximately 86% seen once. This clone was counted a single time. Its antigen is as yet unknown. The CDR3 is 17 amino acids. Trimming shortened V by 1 base and J by 0 bases, and 16 bases separated the two germline ends. Germline loops: CDR1 SEHNR, CDR2 FQNEAQ (reference sequence). Whole-study findings and limits: Associated with cytomegalovirus, according to the listing, were around 160 TCR beta chains. Reports described diagnosis of cytomegalovirus status by the classifier as highly specific and sensitive.

Sequences were obtained from PBMCs. The chain recombines TRBV7-9 with TRBJ2-7, with D maybe TRBD1 (6 bases). This TCR came from a woman in her 30s in good health and CMV-seropositive. In DNA, the CDR3 is TGTGCCAGCAGCTTAGGTGTGGTAGGGACACTCTCCTACGAGCAGTACTTC. This sequence encodes CASSLGVVGTLSYEQYF.